The 31 T cell receptor beta chains below come from one sample, sequenced in a study of cytomegalovirus exposure and HLA in healthy donors. PCR employed 60 Vbeta and 13 Jbeta primers. Sequenced by immunoSEQ multiplex PCR; TCRdb stores in-frame clones only, minus some. The table has around 170,000 clones, roughly four fifths seen once. The sequenced sample was PBMCs. These receptors all come from a man aged 40-50 years in good health and CMV-seronegative.

The gene calls are TRBV7-3 and TRBJ2-3; D is undetermined. The CDR3 runs to 11 residues. Per the germline V gene, CDR1 is SGHTA and CDR2 is FQGTGA. With 4 bases removed from V and 5 bases from J, the gap between germline ends came to 4 bases. The DNA of the CDR3 is TGTGCCAGCAGCTCTAGAGATACGCAGTATTTT. Its protein product is CASSSRDTQYF.

The chain combines TRBV6-5 with TRBJ1-4; D call uncertain. The CDR3 extends over 15 amino acids. Germline-derived CDR1 and CDR2 are MNHEY and SVGAGI. Between the trimmed V and J ends, which lost 0 bases and 0 bases, there was a span of 5 bases. The CDR3 protein is CASSYSEATNEKLFF. In nucleotides, the CDR3 is TGTGCCAGCAGTTACTCGGAGGCAACTAATGAAAAACTGTTTTTT.

This clone was picked up one time. CDR3 coding DNA: TGTGCCAGCAGTGCCCTAGGGGTCTCTGGGGCCAACGTCCTGACTTTC. Its translation is CASSALGVSGANVLTF. This chain uses TRBV27 with TRBJ2-6, with a weak D call TRBD1 (5 bases). The length of the CDR3 is 16 residues. V lost 5 bases and J lost 0, with 11 bases in between. Germline V lookup: CDR1 MNHEY, CDR2 SMNVEV (reference sequence). Looking up the rest from reference TRBV27 and TRBJ2-6 gives the full variable domain: EAQVTQNPRYLITVTGKKLTVTCSQNMNHEYMSWYRQDPGLGLRQIYYSMNVEVTDKGDVPEGYKVSRKEKRNFPLILESPSPNQTSLYFCASSALGVSGANVLTFGAGSRLTVL.

The genes are TRBV9 and TRBJ1-1; no clear D gene. CDR1 and CDR2 (germline): SGDLS, YYNGEE. This CDR3 has 12 residues. V gave up 4 bases and J gave up 1 base, with 5 bases separating them. CDR3 sequence: CASSPSNTEAFF. The CDR3 region has the DNA TGTGCCAGCAGCCCCTCGAACACTGAAGCTTTCTTT. The full variable domain, completed using reference TRBV9 and TRBJ1-1, is DSGVTQTPKHLITATGQRVTLRCSPRSGDLSVYWYQQSLDQGLQFLIQYYNGEERAKGNILERFSAQQFPDLHSELNLSSLELGDSALYFCASSPSNTEAFFGQGTRLTVV.

The sample holds one count of this clone. The V call is TRBV5-6, the J call TRBJ2-7; TRBD2 aligns across 9 bases. The CDR3 runs 15 residues. Germline values: CDR1 SGHDT, CDR2 YYEEEE. The ends lost 5 bases at V and 0 bases at J; junction bases unmatched: 6. Here the CDR3 reads CASSRLAESSYEQYV. The CDR3 nucleotides read TGTGCCAGCAGTCGACTAGCGGAGAGCTCCTACGAGCAGTACGTC.

This clone came up once. This chain links TRBV2 with TRBJ2-3; 10 bases fit TRBD2. The CDR3 extends over 15 amino acids. Per the germline V gene, CDR1 is SNHLY and CDR2 is FYNNEI. With V trimmed by 4 bases and J by 6 bases, 7 bases remained unmatched. CDR3 in DNA: TGTGCCAGCAGTGCGTCTAGCGGGAGAAGGGATACGCAGTATTTT. This gives the protein CASSASSGRRDTQYF.

This clone occurred a few times. The rearrangement uses TRBV6-5 and TRBJ2-1; 8 positions agree with TRBD2. The V segment lost 2 bases and the J segment 11 bases; nucleotides outside the gene matches: 5. From germline, CDR1 is MNHEY and CDR2 SVGAGI. CDR3 size: 13 residues. CDR3 in amino acids: CASSYEREMKQFF. The CDR3, as DNA: TGTGCCAGCAGTTACGAGCGGGAGATGAAGCAGTTCTTC.

V usage is TRBV7-2 and J usage is TRBJ1-3; TRBD1 agrees at 8 bases. Germline loops: CDR1 SGHTA, CDR2 FQGNSA. The CDR3 runs to 14 residues. V lost 5 bases and J lost 4; bases outside the gene matches: 4. DNA for the CDR3: TGTGCCAGCAGCCCGACAGGGGCAGGAAACACCATATATTTT. Residues: CASSPTGAGNTIYF.

This rearrangement joins TRBV30 to TRBJ1-1; a possible D gene is TRBD1 (6 bases). Germline CDR1 is GTSNPN and CDR2 is SVGIG (reference sequence). Trimming shortened V by 5 bases and J by 1 base, and 11 bases separated the two germline ends. The CDR3 contains 13 residues. Written as DNA, the CDR3 is TGTGCCTGGGTGCAGGGGCGGAACACTGAAGCTTTCTTT. Protein product: CAWVQGRNTEAFF.

The chain has TRBV11-2 and TRBJ2-7; 11 bases are shared with TRBD2. Germline values: CDR1 SGHAT, CDR2 FQNNGV. The CDR3 sequence is 18 residues long. Trimming took 5 bases from V and 1 from J; bases not matched to a gene: 13. CDR3 region: CASSLSGRASVRSYEQYF. The CDR3 DNA reads TGTGCCAGCAGCCTTAGCGGGAGGGCCAGTGTTCGGTCCTACGAGCAGTACTTC.

V usage is TRBV29-1 and J usage is TRBJ1-1; possible D gene TRBD1, 6 bases. Trimming removed 0 bases from V and 5 bases from J, with 19 bases in between. The CDR3 covers 16 residues. Germline V CDR1 and CDR2: SQVTM, ANQGSEA. CDR3: CSVEDGRGGRRTEAFF. In nucleotides, the CDR3 is TGCAGCGTTGAAGATGGTAGGGGGGGGCGGAGGACTGAAGCTTTCTTT.

The chain is built from TRBV27 and TRBJ2-7; 7 bases agree with TRBD2. V lost 5 bases and J lost 3; bases outside the gene matches: 10. This CDR3 contains 15 residues. In germline, CDR1 is MNHEY, CDR2 SMNVEV (reference sequence). CDR3 in amino acids: CASSPRASGRYEQYF. The CDR3 bases are TGTGCCAGCAGTCCCCGGGCTAGCGGCCGCTACGAGCAGTACTTC.

Remarks on this clone: At one of its ends the junction is not consistent with the germline gene, which may arise from a read error. The chain links TRBV7-9 to TRBJ2-2, with TRBD1 identical over 7 bases. The V gene's germline CDR1 is SEHNR and CDR2 FQNEAQ (reference sequence). CDR3 length: 15 residues. In nucleotides, the CDR3 is TGTTCCAGCAGCCGTTCAGGGGGTTCCACCGGGGAGCTGTTTTTT. Its translation: CSSSRSGGSTGELFF. The full variable domain, in which reference TRBV7-9 and TRBJ2-2 provide the parts outside the CDR3, is DTGVSQNPRHKITKRGQNVTFRCDPISEHNRLYWYRQTLGQGPEFLTYFQNEAQLEKSRLLSDRFSAERPKGSFSTLEIQRTEQGDSAMYLCSSSRSGGSTGELFFGEGSRLTVL.

This clone has more than one count but fewer than ten. The genes are TRBV7-3 and TRBJ2-3; possible D gene TRBD2, 6 bases. Deletions cut 5 bases from V and 6 bases from J, with 21 bases between. CDR3 length equals 16 residues. From germline, CDR1 is SGHTA and CDR2 FQGTGA. Written as DNA, the CDR3 is TGTGCCAGCAGCCGCGGTGGTGGGGGGTTCATTGATACGCAGTATTTT. Encoded protein: CASSRGGGGFIDTQYF.

The genes are TRBV14 and TRBJ2-1, with D unresolved. CDR1 and CDR2 from the germline V gene are SGHDN and FVKESK. V lost 4 bases, J lost 7 bases, and 20 bases lay in between. The CDR3 is 16 amino acids. The CDR3 region is CASSLLAATEVNEQFF. In DNA form, the CDR3 reads TGTGCCAGCAGCCTCTTAGCCGCCACTGAAGTAAATGAGCAGTTCTTC.

The count of this clone is one. The V and J genes are TRBV5-1 and TRBJ1-4; tentatively, D is TRBD1 (5 bases). V was trimmed by 5 bases and J by 5 bases, leaving 10 bases between them. The CDR3 totals 13 residues. The germline gives CDR1 SGHRS, CDR2 YFSETQ. This chain's CDR3 is CASRGDGNEKLFF. The CDR3 region has the DNA TGCGCCAGCAGAGGGGATGGGAATGAAAAACTGTTTTTT.

This chain connects TRBV7-8 to TRBJ2-1; 7 nucleotides agree with TRBD2. The junction had 26 bases not matched to a gene; V was cut back by 5 bases and J by 7 bases. From germline, CDR1 is SGHVS and CDR2 FQNEAQ. There are 20 residues in the CDR3. CDR3 protein: CASSITLFGGRIREANEQFF. The CDR3 DNA sequence: TGTGCCAGCAGCATCACATTATTCGGCGGGAGAATAAGGGAGGCGAATGAGCAGTTCTTC.

V and J are TRBV30 and TRBJ2-6; D unresolved. The CDR3 runs to 16 residues. V lost 3 bases and J 0 bases, leaving 12 bases between the germline ends. Germline assignment: CDR1 GTSNPN and CDR2 SVGIG (reference sequence). The CDR3 sequence is CAWSFTAVSGANVLTF. Written as DNA, the CDR3 is TGTGCCTGGAGCTTCACGGCGGTCTCTGGGGCCAACGTCCTGACTTTC.

This CDR3 is CASSVSQETQYF. CDR3 DNA: TGTGCCAGCAGCGTCTCCCAAGAGACCCAGTACTTC. The V call is TRBV7-2, the J call TRBJ2-5; the D is unclear. V lost 5 bases and J lost 1, with 5 bases in between. CDR1 and CDR2 (germline): SGHTA, FQGNSA. The CDR3 consists of 12 residues.

This sequence joins TRBV7-9 and TRBJ2-7; possibly TRBD2 for D (5 bases). Trimming took off 5 bases at V and 3 bases at J, with 11 bases between the two ends. This CDR3 has 13 residues. The germline gives CDR1 SEHNR, CDR2 FQNEAQ (reference sequence). CDR3 sequence (DNA): TGTGCCAGCAGCCCCTTCCGGGACTACGAGCAGTACTTC. It yields the protein CASSPFRDYEQYF. The complete variable domain, with remaining parts taken from reference TRBV7-9 and TRBJ2-7, reads DTGVSQNPRHKITKRGQNVTFRCDPISEHNRLYWYRQTLGQGPEFLTYFQNEAQLEKSRLLSDRFSAERPKGSFSTLEIQRTEQGDSAMYLCASSPFRDYEQYFGPGTRLTVT.

The gene calls are TRBV7-8 and TRBJ1-6; D call uncertain. The CDR3 runs 17 residues. Germline CDR1 reads SGHVS; CDR2 reads FQNEAQ. V lost 1 base, J lost 4 bases, and 14 bases lay in between. CDR3 nucleotide sequence: TGTGCCAGCAGCTTAGGGGTGTTGGGGAGGTATAATTCACCCCTCCACTTT. Encoded protein: CASSLGVLGRYNSPLHF.

CDR3 protein: CASSPLSPGANVLTF. The DNA of the CDR3 is TGTGCCAGTAGTCCACTTAGTCCTGGGGCCAACGTCCTGACTTTC. The chain uses TRBV19 and TRBJ2-6; D unresolved. The germline CDR1 and CDR2 sequences are LNHDA and SQIVND (reference sequence). The CDR3 covers 15 residues. Trimming stripped 5 bases from V and 2 bases from J, with 10 bases between.

This clone has more than one count but fewer than ten. The chain is built from TRBV27 and TRBJ1-1; D is ambiguous. The CDR3 is 15 residues long. The ends were cut back, 5 bases at V and 0 bases at J, with 13 bases in the middle. CDR1 MNHEY and CDR2 SMNVEV come from the germline V gene (reference sequence). The CDR3 bases are TGTGCCAGCAGTCCCCTCGGGATTATGAACACTGAAGCTTTCTTT. Translation: CASSPLGIMNTEAFF.

V gene TRBV15 combines with J gene TRBJ1-1, with D possibly matching TRBD1 (6 bases). V dropped 0 bases and J dropped 4 bases, with 12 bases sitting between them. The CDR3 is 15 amino acids. Germline values: CDR1 LNHNV, CDR2 YYDKDF (reference sequence). The CDR3 here is CATSREMVGGTEAFF. The CDR3 nucleotides are TGTGCCACCAGCAGAGAGATGGTAGGGGGCACTGAAGCTTTCTTT.

The chain joins TRBV30 to TRBJ1-2, with D possibly TRBD1 on 5 matching bases. Germline loops: CDR1 GTSNPN, CDR2 SVGIG (reference sequence). V was trimmed by 0 bases and J by 4 bases, leaving 12 bases between them. This CDR3 is built from 14 residues. The CDR3, as DNA: TGTGCCTGGAGTGTCCCGGGGGTAGGCTATGGCTACACCTTC. This gives the protein CAWSVPGVGYGYTF. The whole variable domain, remainder taken from reference TRBV30 and TRBJ1-2, is SQTIHQWPATLVQPVGSPLSLECTVEGTSNPNLYWYRQAAGRGLQLLFYSVGIGQISSEVPQNLSASRPQDRQFILSSKKLLLSDSGFYLCAWSVPGVGYGYTFGSGTRLTVV.

The chain carries TRBV28 and TRBJ1-1; 7 bases fit TRBD1. This CDR3 contains 11 residues. The ends lost 6 bases at V and 8 bases at J; junction bases unmatched: 3. Germline CDR1 and CDR2: MDHEN and SYDVKM. The CDR3: CASRGTVEAFF. The CDR3 DNA sequence: TGTGCCAGCAGAGGGACAGTCGAAGCTTTCTTT.

This rearrangement joins TRBV7-9 to TRBJ1-1; weak D call: TRBD1 (6 bases). V was clipped by 3 bases and J by 0 bases, with 14 bases between them. The CDR3 is made up of 16 amino acids. CDR1 and CDR2 (germline): SEHNR, FQNEAQ (reference sequence). CDR3 nucleotides: TGTGCCAGCAGCTTCCGGAGGGGGGGGATGAACACTGAAGCTTTCTTT. Its translation is CASSFRRGGMNTEAFF.

V and J are TRBV19 and TRBJ1-5; TRBD1 is a possible D gene (5 bases). CDR1 is LNHDA, CDR2 SQIVND, per germline (reference sequence). Trimming took 5 bases from V and 6 from J, leaving 11 bases between them. CDR3 length: 13 amino acids. The CDR3 protein is CASSAGIGQPQHF. In DNA form, the CDR3 reads TGTGCCAGTAGTGCAGGGATCGGTCAGCCCCAGCATTTT.

This clone was observed once. The chain couples TRBV7-2 to TRBJ1-2; D call uncertain. The CDR3 contains 14 residues. Germline assignment: CDR1 SGHTA and CDR2 FQGNSA. V shed 3 bases and J shed 6 bases, with 14 bases lying between them. The CDR3 reads CASSFRGGENGYTF. CDR3 nucleotides: TGTGCCAGCAGCTTCCGGGGAGGAGAAAATGGCTACACCTTC.

The chain links TRBV6-5 to TRBJ1-1; the D is unclear. With 5 bases removed from V and 11 bases from J, the gap between germline ends came to 15 bases. Germline CDR1 and CDR2: MNHEY and SVGAGI. The CDR3 runs 12 residues. The CDR3 region is CASSSGRSGAFF. DNA of the CDR3: TGTGCCAGCAGTAGCGGACGGTCTGGGGCTTTCTTT.

The V gene is TRBV18, the J gene TRBJ1-2; D is perhaps TRBD1 (6 bases). The CDR3 runs 14 residues. Germline CDR1 and CDR2: KGHSH and LQKENI. V shed 1 base and J shed 7 bases, with 13 bases lying between them. CDR3 region: CASSPRNREGGYTF. CDR3 bases: TGTGCCAGCTCACCACGAAACAGGGAGGGTGGCTACACCTTC.